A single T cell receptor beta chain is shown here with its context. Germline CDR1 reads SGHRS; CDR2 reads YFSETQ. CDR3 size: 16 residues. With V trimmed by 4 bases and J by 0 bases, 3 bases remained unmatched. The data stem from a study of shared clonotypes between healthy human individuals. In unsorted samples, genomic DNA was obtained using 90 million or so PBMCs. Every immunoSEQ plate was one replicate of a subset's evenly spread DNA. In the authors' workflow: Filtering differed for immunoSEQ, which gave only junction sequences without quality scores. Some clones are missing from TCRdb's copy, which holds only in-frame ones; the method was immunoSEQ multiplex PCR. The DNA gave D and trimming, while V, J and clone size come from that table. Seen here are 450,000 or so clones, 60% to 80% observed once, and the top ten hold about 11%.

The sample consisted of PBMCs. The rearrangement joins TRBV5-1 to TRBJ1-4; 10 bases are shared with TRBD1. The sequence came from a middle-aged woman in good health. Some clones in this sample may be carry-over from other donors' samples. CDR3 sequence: CASSPGQGATNEKLFF. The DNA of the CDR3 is TGCGCCAGCAGCCCCGGACAGGGGGCAACTAATGAAAAACTGTTTTTT.